The 31 T cell receptor beta chains given below trace back to one sample, sequenced in a study of cytomegalovirus exposure and HLA in healthy donors. Researchers ran the PCR with 60 Vbeta and 13 Jbeta primers. Sequenced by immunoSEQ multiplex PCR; TCRdb stores in-frame clones only, minus some. The table includes 150,000 to 200,000 clones, more than 65% detected once. Input material: PBMCs. Source of these receptors: a girl between 2 and 10 years old in good health and CMV-seropositive.

In DNA form, the CDR3 reads TGTGCCAGCAGTTTAAAATTGACAGGCGCACTCCATGGCTACACCTTC. It yields the protein CASSLKLTGALHGYTF. This chain uses TRBV28 with TRBJ1-2, with D possibly TRBD1 on 6 matching bases. Trimming removed 2 bases at V and 6 bases at J, with 19 bases between. In germline, CDR1 is MDHEN, CDR2 SYDVKM. This CDR3 has 16 residues.

V usage is TRBV5-4 and J usage is TRBJ2-1; D may be TRBD1 (6 bases). The CDR3 is 15 residues long. V lost 4 bases to trimming and J lost 0 bases, with 11 bases between them. Per germline, CDR1 SGHNT and CDR2 YYREEE (reference sequence). In DNA, the CDR3 is TGTGCCAGCAGCCACAGGGATAGCTCCTACAATGAGCAGTTCTTC. The encoded protein is CASSHRDSSYNEQFF.

This chain links TRBV9 with TRBJ2-2, with D maybe TRBD2 (5 bases). Germline V gene data show CDR1 as SGDLS and CDR2 as YYNGEE. The length of the CDR3 is 14 residues. Trimming pared 3 bases from V and 0 bases from J, leaving 6 bases between. CDR3 residues: CASSADSNTGELFF. CDR3 bases: TGTGCCAGCAGCGCGGACTCGAACACCGGGGAGCTGTTTTTT. The whole variable domain, remainder taken from reference TRBV9 and TRBJ2-2, is DSGVTQTPKHLITATGQRVTLRCSPRSGDLSVYWYQQSLDQGLQFLIQYYNGEERAKGNILERFSAQQFPDLHSELNLSSLELGDSALYFCASSADSNTGELFFGEGSRLTVL.

The rearrangement links TRBV11-2 to TRBJ1-3; 9 nucleotides match TRBD1. Germline trimming cut 4 bases from V and 2 bases from J; bases unmatched to any gene: 3. Germline values: CDR1 SGHAT, CDR2 FQNNGV. CDR3 length: 15 residues. CDR3 bases: TGTGCCAGCAGCTCCAGGACAGGGGCTGGAAACACCATATATTTT. Amino acid sequence: CASSSRTGAGNTIYF.

J is TRBJ2-3 and V is TRBV21-1; the D call in the table, TRBD1, was not verified against the DNA. TRBV21-1 is marked as a pseudogene. There are 16 residues in the CDR3. The CDR3 bases are TGTGCCAGCAGCAAAGCGCACCAGGGGCCCGCAGATACGCAGTATTTT. It codes for CASSKAHQGPADTQYF.

This chain connects TRBV5-1 to TRBJ2-1; 10 nucleotides agree with TRBD2. From germline, CDR1 is SGHRS and CDR2 YFSETQ. The CDR3 is made up of 15 amino acids. Trimming took 2 bases from V and 8 from J; bases not matched to a gene: 7. CDR3 residues: CASSLKREGGHEQFF. Here the CDR3 DNA reads TGCGCCAGCAGCTTAAAGCGGGAGGGGGGCCATGAGCAGTTCTTC.

The genes are TRBV6-5 and TRBJ1-1; a possible D gene is TRBD1 (5 bases). Per the germline V gene, CDR1 is MNHEY and CDR2 is SVGAGI. CDR3 length: 14 amino acids. Trimming left V 5 bases short and J 8 bases short, with 18 bases between. The CDR3 loop is CASSERISGGEAFF. The CDR3 coding sequence is TGTGCCAGCAGTGAAAGGATCTCGGGGGGGGAAGCTTTCTTT.

This rearrangement joins TRBV4-1 to TRBJ2-1; 9 nucleotides line up with TRBD1. The CDR3 loop spans 16 amino acids. The V and J ends lost 0 bases and 7 bases, in that order; junction bases with no gene match: 7. CDR1 MGHRA and CDR2 YSYEKL come from the germline V gene. The chain's CDR3 is CASSQEGGTGWNEQFF. The CDR3 DNA reads TGCGCCAGCAGCCAAGAAGGCGGGACAGGGTGGAATGAGCAGTTCTTC.

The chain is built from TRBV7-2 and TRBJ2-1; a weak D match, TRBD2 (6 bases). CDR3 size: 13 residues. Germline-derived CDR1 and CDR2 are SGHTA and FQGNSA. Trimming cost V 5 bases and J 14 bases, with 19 bases left between them. In nucleotides, the CDR3 is TGTGCCAGCAGCCCTCAGCGGAACTGGAGGGAGTTCTTC. Its translation: CASSPQRNWREFF. Combining the CDR3 with reference TRBV7-2 and TRBJ2-1 gives the whole variable domain GAGVSQSPSNKVTEKGKDVELRCDPISGHTALYWYRQSLGQGLEFLIYFQGNSAPDKSGLPSDRFSAERTGGSVSTLTIQRTQQEDSAVYLCASSPQRNWREFFGPGTRLTVL.

V is TRBV27 and J is TRBJ2-7; 9 bases are a match to TRBD1. V shed 2 bases and J 6 bases; nucleotides not matched to a gene: 2. The CDR3 loop spans 13 amino acids. Germline-derived CDR1 and CDR2 are MNHEY and SMNVEV (reference sequence). CDR3: CASSLTGGGEQYF. In DNA form, the CDR3 reads TGTGCCAGCAGTTTAACAGGGGGCGGCGAGCAGTACTTC.

This rearrangement joins TRBV13 to TRBJ2-1; tentatively, D is TRBD1 (6 bases). Trimming took off 5 bases at V and 3 bases at J, with 26 bases between the two ends. Germline V gene data show CDR1 as PRHDT and CDR2 as FYEKMQ (reference sequence). The CDR3 totals 19 residues. In DNA form, the CDR3 reads TGTGCCAGCAGCCCCAACTGGGGGCACCCTGAGGGGAGCTACAATGAGCAGTTCTTC. It yields the protein CASSPNWGHPEGSYNEQFF.

This chain uses TRBV6-5 with TRBJ1-2; maybe TRBD1 (6 bases). This CDR3 contains 14 residues. Germline V lookup: CDR1 MNHEY, CDR2 SVGAGI. Deletions cut 2 bases from V and 7 bases from J, with 14 bases between. The CDR3 bases are TGTGCCAGCAGTTACAGGTCCACCAGGGGTGGCTACACCTTC. Its protein is CASSYRSTRGGYTF.

This clone has just one count. The rearrangement uses TRBV5-1 and TRBJ2-3; the match to TRBD2 covers 9 bases. Germline V gene sequence: CDR1 SGHRS, CDR2 YFSETQ. The CDR3 covers 16 residues. Trimming at V came to 4 bases and at J to 5 bases, leaving 11 bases not matched to a gene. CDR3 loop: CASSPLLAGVGDTQYF. CDR3 nucleotide sequence: TGCGCCAGCAGCCCCCTGTTAGCGGGAGTAGGAGATACGCAGTATTTT.

As DNA, the CDR3 is TGTGCCAGCAGCTCAGCGGGGGGCCTTGCGAGCGGGGAGCTGTTTTTT. Its translation is CASSSAGGLASGELFF. The chain has TRBV2 and TRBJ2-2; 9 positions match TRBD2. V shed 6 bases and J 7 bases; nucleotides not matched to a gene: 12. The germline CDR1 and CDR2 sequences are SNHLY and FYNNEI. The CDR3 sequence is 16 residues long.

This clone has only one observation. The rearrangement joins TRBV9 to TRBJ1-1; the D gene is possibly TRBD1 (6 bases). This CDR3 region has 13 residues. Per the germline V gene, CDR1 is SGDLS and CDR2 is YYNGEE. The V end was cut by 5 bases, the J end by 0 bases, with 8 bases between. In nucleotides, the CDR3 is TGTGCCAGCAGTTACAGGGTGAACACTGAAGCTTTCTTT. Translation: CASSYRVNTEAFF.

The chain uses TRBV10-1 and TRBJ2-1, with D perhaps matching TRBD1 (5 bases). Germline CDR1 is WNHNN and CDR2 is SYGVQD (reference sequence). V was clipped by 2 bases and J by 9 bases, with 14 bases between them. The CDR3 is made up of 14 amino acids. CDR3: CASSEGSDGAEQFF. The CDR3 nucleotides read TGCGCCAGCAGTGAGGGGTCGGATGGGGCTGAGCAGTTCTTC.

Here the CDR3 reads CASRPGLALLGEFF. DNA of the CDR3: TGTGCCAGCAGACCCGGACTAGCCCTGCTTGGGGAGTTCTTC. The chain recombines TRBV6-1 with TRBJ2-1; 8 positions agree with TRBD2. CDR3 length equals 14 residues. Per germline, CDR1 MNHNS and CDR2 SASEGT. The V segment lost 6 bases and the J segment 14 bases; nucleotides outside the gene matches: 15.

In DNA form, the CDR3 reads TGCAGCGGCGGGGGCGATGGACAGCCCCAGCATTTT. Translation gives CSGGGDGQPQHF. This chain links TRBV29-1 with TRBJ1-5; D may be TRBD1 (6 bases). The CDR3 is 12 residues long. Deletions cut 7 bases from V and 7 bases from J, with 14 bases between. Germline-derived CDR1 and CDR2 are SQVTM and ANQGSEA.

This chain uses TRBV9 with TRBJ1-5; 7 positions match TRBD1. The germline CDR1 and CDR2 sequences are SGDLS and YYNGEE. The CDR3 is made up of 13 amino acids. Germline trimming cut 3 bases from V and 7 bases from J; bases unmatched to any gene: 4. This CDR3 is CASSATGVQPQHF. The CDR3 DNA is TGTGCCAGCAGCGCAACAGGGGTACAGCCCCAGCATTTT.

This chain links TRBV7-2 with TRBJ2-1; no clear D. The CDR3 is 12 amino acids. Germline V lookup: CDR1 SGHTA, CDR2 FQGNSA. The V end lost 1 base, the J end lost 6 bases, and 4 bases lay between the germline ends. The CDR3 protein is CASSLGANEQFF. The CDR3 bases are TGTGCCAGCAGCTTAGGAGCCAATGAGCAGTTCTTC.

CDR3 in DNA: TGTGCCTGGAGCAGAGGGACACCTGAGGATTCACCCCTCCACTTT. Translated, it gives CAWSRGTPEDSPLHF. The rearrangement uses TRBV30 and TRBJ1-6; TRBD1 is a possible D gene (6 bases). The CDR3 extends over 15 amino acids. Germline values: CDR1 GTSNPN, CDR2 SVGIG (reference sequence). The V end was cut by 3 bases, the J end by 8 bases, with 17 bases between.

The rearrangement links TRBV2 to TRBJ1-6; the D is unclear. V was trimmed by 4 bases and J by 1 base, leaving 5 bases between them. The CDR3 is 14 amino acids. Germline lookup yields CDR1 SNHLY and CDR2 FYNNEI. The CDR3 bases are TGTGCCAGCAGTGCACTTTCCTATAATTCACCCCTCCACTTT. It is translated as CASSALSYNSPLHF.

This clone was counted a few times. DNA for the CDR3: TGTGCCAGCAAGGGGGGGGAGACCCAGTACTTC. Translating gives CASKGGETQYF. The V call is TRBV2, the J call TRBJ2-5; a weak D match, TRBD2 (7 bases). Trimming stripped 7 bases from V and 5 bases from J, with 8 bases between. The CDR3 is 11 residues long. CDR1 is SNHLY, CDR2 FYNNEI, per germline.

In its sample, this clone was seen a few times. The chain couples TRBV5-6 to TRBJ2-2, with D possibly TRBD1 on 5 matching bases. Trimming took 4 bases from V and 6 from J, leaving 10 bases between them. CDR3 length: 13 residues. CDR1 SGHDT and CDR2 YYEEEE come from the germline V gene. CDR3 coding DNA: TGTGCCAGCAGCGACAGCCTCGCCGGGGAGCTGTTTTTT. This sequence encodes CASSDSLAGELFF.

This chain connects TRBV4-2 to TRBJ1-3; D perhaps matches TRBD1 (6 bases). Trimming pared 1 base from V and 1 base from J, leaving 17 bases between. Germline CDR1 LGHNA, CDR2 YNFKEQ. The CDR3 is made up of 18 amino acids. The CDR3 bases are TGTGCCAGCAGCCAAGTCTTAATCCGGGACAAGTCTGGAAACACCATATATTTT. It encodes CASSQVLIRDKSGNTIYF.

In this sample, this clone turned up a few times. This chain joins TRBV11-3 and TRBJ1-1; D is ambiguous. Germline values: CDR1 SGHNT, CDR2 YENEEA. There are 12 residues in the CDR3. Trimming left V 4 bases short and J 2 bases short, with 5 bases between. The CDR3 DNA follows: TGTGCCAGCAGCTACCTAAACACTGAAGCTTTCTTT. This codes for CASSYLNTEAFF.

This chain joins TRBV5-1 and TRBJ1-3; 11 bases fit TRBD1. Germline CDR1 reads SGHRS; CDR2 reads YFSETQ. With V trimmed by 4 bases and J by 4 bases, 4 bases remained unmatched. The CDR3 is made up of 15 amino acids. CDR3: CASSRGQGAGNTIYF. Here the CDR3 DNA reads TGCGCCAGCAGCCGAGGACAGGGGGCGGGAAACACCATATATTTT.

This rearrangement joins TRBV7-8 to TRBJ2-6; TRBD1 is a possible D gene (5 bases). CDR1 SGHVS and CDR2 FQNEAQ come from the germline V gene. The length of the CDR3 is 18 residues. V dropped 2 bases and J dropped 4 bases, with 18 bases sitting between them. CDR3 in amino acids: CASSLRQGTDGGANVLTF. CDR3 nucleotides: TGTGCCAGCAGCTTACGCCAGGGCACGGACGGGGGGGCCAACGTCCTGACTTTC.

V gene TRBV5-8 combines with J gene TRBJ2-7; D is ambiguous. Trimming removed 1 base at V and 4 bases at J, with 6 bases between. The germline gives CDR1 SGHTS, CDR2 YDEGEE. The CDR3 runs to 12 residues. The CDR3 region has the DNA TGTGCCAGCAGCTTGATCACTTACGAGCAGTACTTC. It is translated as CASSLITYEQYF.

This clone was detected only a few times. The chain carries TRBV2 and TRBJ1-3, with D possibly matching TRBD1 (6 bases). This CDR3 is 14 amino acids long. The germline gives CDR1 SNHLY, CDR2 FYNNEI. V shed 9 bases and J shed 0 bases, with 12 bases lying between them. The CDR3 nucleotides read TGTGCCAGTAGACAGGCACACTCTGGAAACACCATATATTTT. Its translation: CASRQAHSGNTIYF.

The rearrangement joins TRBV1 to TRBJ2-7; the DNA was not used to check the table's D call, TRBD1. TRBV1 is a recognized pseudogene. CDR3 length: 16 residues. The CDR3 DNA reads as TGCACCAGCAGCCAGGAACAGGGAAGCATCAGGTACGAGCAGTACTTC. It encodes CTSSQEQGSIRYEQYF.